Below, 32 T cell receptor beta chains from the same sample are listed, as sequenced in a study of cytomegalovirus exposure and HLA in healthy donors. Primers for the PCR totalled 60 Vbeta and 13 Jbeta. Clones were sequenced by immunoSEQ multiplex PCR, and TCRdb holds only the in-frame ones, with some missing. This repertoire includes 200,000 to 250,000 clones. Material for sequencing was PBMCs. The receptor source for this set is a woman aged 25-40 years in good health and CMV-seropositive.

The V gene is TRBV18, the J gene TRBJ2-3; D is unresolved. Germline lookup yields CDR1 KGHSH and CDR2 LQKENI. The V end lost 3 bases, the J end lost 1 base, and 5 bases lay between the germline ends. The CDR3 totals 13 residues. The DNA of the CDR3 is TGTGCCAGCTCACCCCCTGGCACAGATACGCAGTATTTT. Its protein is CASSPPGTDTQYF.

V gene TRBV27 combines with J gene TRBJ1-5, with D perhaps TRBD1 (5 bases). Per germline, CDR1 MNHEY and CDR2 SMNVEV (reference sequence). The CDR3 loop spans 17 amino acids. Between the trimmed V and J ends, which lost 2 bases and 4 bases, there was a span of 18 bases. The DNA of the CDR3 is TGTGCCAGCAGTTTAAGGGGCCCGGCTGGTGGTAATCAGCCCCAGCATTTT. Its translation: CASSLRGPAGGNQPQHF.

The chain employs TRBV9 and TRBJ1-4; D remains ambiguous. This CDR3 comprises 14 residues. CDR1 is SGDLS, CDR2 YYNGEE, per germline. Trimming took off 2 bases at V and 1 base at J, with 6 bases between the two ends. The CDR3 region is CASSVGGTNEKLFF. The CDR3 nucleotides read TGTGCCAGCAGCGTTGGCGGAACTAATGAAAAACTGTTTTTT.

J is TRBJ1-2 and V is TRBV6-5, with D unclear. This CDR3 region has 15 residues. Per germline, CDR1 MNHEY and CDR2 SVGAGI. Between the trimmed V and J ends, which lost 2 bases and 4 bases, there was a span of 14 bases. In DNA, the CDR3 is TGTGCCAGCAGTTACCAGGCAGGAACCTTCTATGGCTACACCTTC. As protein: CASSYQAGTFYGYTF.

The chain employs TRBV5-1 and TRBJ2-7; D perhaps matches TRBD2 (6 bases). Trimming pared 1 base from V and 6 bases from J, leaving 11 bases between. Germline assignment: CDR1 SGHRS and CDR2 YFSETQ. CDR3 length: 13 amino acids. The CDR3 reads CASSLMASVEQYF. The CDR3 DNA reads as TGCGCCAGCAGCTTGATGGCTAGCGTCGAGCAGTACTTC.

This chain uses TRBV9 with TRBJ1-1; D is perhaps TRBD1 (5 bases). The CDR3 contains 13 residues. Germline V CDR1 and CDR2: SGDLS, YYNGEE. V gave up 3 bases and J gave up 1 base, with 7 bases separating them. The CDR3 here is CASSAQGNTEAFF. CDR3 DNA: TGTGCCAGCAGCGCCCAGGGGAACACTGAAGCTTTCTTT.

This chain joins TRBV25-1 and TRBJ2-2, with D possibly being TRBD2 (7 bases). This CDR3 has 16 amino acids. CDR1 and CDR2 from the germline V gene are MGHDK and SYGVNS. Trimming pared 4 bases from V and 5 bases from J, leaving 17 bases between. The DNA for the CDR3 is TGTGCCAGCAGTGGCCAAACGGGGGGCGGGACCGGGGAGCTGTTTTTT. It encodes CASSGQTGGGTGELFF.

This chain connects TRBV10-3 to TRBJ1-3; tentative D call: TRBD1 (6 bases). This CDR3 is 19 amino acids long. With 3 bases removed from V and 0 bases from J, the gap between germline ends came to 21 bases. CDR1 ENHRY and CDR2 SYGVKD come from the germline V gene. CDR3 amino acids: CAISDTTGHTDRSGNTIYF. The CDR3, as DNA: TGTGCCATCAGTGATACCACAGGGCATACCGACCGCTCTGGAAACACCATATATTTT.

Notes on this clone: Other DNA sequences in the sample encode the same CDR3. The chain uses TRBV27 and TRBJ2-1, with 7 positions matching TRBD2. The CDR3 runs to 14 residues. Unmatched junction bases numbered 1, after V lost 5 bases and J lost 0 bases. Per the germline V gene, CDR1 is MNHEY and CDR2 is SMNVEV (reference sequence). CDR3 sequence: CASSPGGSYNEQFF. CDR3 in DNA: TGTGCCAGCAGTCCGGGGGGCTCCTACAATGAGCAGTTCTTC.

The chain recombines TRBV19 with TRBJ2-7; 10 nucleotides line up with TRBD2. The V segment lost 5 bases and the J segment 3 bases; nucleotides outside the gene matches: 10. CDR3 length: 16 amino acids. The germline gives CDR1 LNHDA, CDR2 SQIVND (reference sequence). The CDR3 coding sequence is TGTGCCAGTAGTCCCCGCTTAGCGGGGGGAATCTACGAGCAGTACTTC. As protein: CASSPRLAGGIYEQYF.

About this clone: At one boundary the junction diverges from the germline segment, which might be a read error. V is TRBV29-1 and J is TRBJ2-1; 9 nucleotides match TRBD2. The CDR3 loop spans 10 amino acids. Germline lookup yields CDR1 SQVTM and CDR2 ANQGSEA. Written as DNA, the CDR3 is TGCAGCGTTGAAGAAGGCGGGGGGGTCTTC. It translates to CSVEEGGGVF.

Here the CDR3 reads CASSTPPGREGLTDTQYF. CDR3 coding DNA: TGTGCCAGCAGCACTCCCCCGGGGCGGGAGGGACTCACAGATACGCAGTATTTT. The chain carries TRBV7-2 and TRBJ2-3, with 9 bases matching TRBD2. With 5 bases clipped from V and 2 bases from J, the junction kept 14 bases outside the gene matches. From germline, CDR1 is SGHTA and CDR2 FQGNSA. The CDR3 spans 18 residues.

The chain couples TRBV7-2 to TRBJ1-1; TRBD1 might be the D (6 bases). There are 14 residues in the CDR3. From germline, CDR1 is SGHTA and CDR2 FQGNSA. Trimming left V 5 bases short and J 1 base short, with 11 bases between. CDR3 nucleotides: TGTGCCAGCAGCCTGACAGGCCAGAACACTGAAGCTTTCTTT. Residues: CASSLTGQNTEAFF.

This chain uses TRBV2 with TRBJ1-2, with D unclear. The CDR3 loop spans 12 amino acids. Per the germline V gene, CDR1 is SNHLY and CDR2 is FYNNEI. The V end was cut by 6 bases, the J end by 5 bases, with 10 bases between. The CDR3 is CASSTEGYGYTF. DNA for the CDR3: TGTGCCAGCAGCACAGAGGGATATGGCTACACCTTC.

Turning to this clone: At the DNA level, this CDR3 is encoded by other sequences in the same sample as well. The chain joins TRBV27 to TRBJ2-7; 10 bases are shared with TRBD1. Germline values: CDR1 MNHEY, CDR2 SMNVEV (reference sequence). The CDR3 has 13 amino acids. With 6 bases clipped from V and 4 bases from J, the junction kept 3 bases outside the gene matches. The CDR3 is CASRRTGGYEQYF. The CDR3 nucleotides are TGTGCCAGCAGACGGACAGGGGGGTACGAGCAGTACTTC.

CDR3 sequence reads: CASNRQELYNSPLHF. The CDR3 nucleotides are TGTGCCAGCAATAGACAGGAATTATATAATTCACCCCTCCACTTT. The chain is built from TRBV6-6 and TRBJ1-6; possible D gene TRBD1, 6 bases. The germline gives CDR1 MNHNY, CDR2 SVGAGI (reference sequence). CDR3 length: 15 amino acids. V lost 7 bases and J lost 4, with 14 bases in between.

The CDR3 region is CARSQGALGSGANVLTF. The CDR3 DNA sequence: TGTGCCCGAAGCCAAGGGGCATTGGGGTCTGGGGCCAACGTCCTGACTTTC. This chain connects TRBV10-3 to TRBJ2-6; D may be TRBD1 (5 bases). Germline lookup yields CDR1 ENHRY and CDR2 SYGVKD. Trimming left V 11 bases short and J 1 base short, with 21 bases between. The CDR3 consists of 17 residues.

The chain has TRBV6-1 and TRBJ2-1; 8 nucleotides agree with TRBD1. The V and J ends lost 8 bases and 7 bases, in that order; junction bases with no gene match: 10. CDR1 and CDR2 (germline): MNHNS, SASEGT. The CDR3 consists of 14 residues. In nucleotides, the CDR3 is TGTGCCAGCCGGGGGACAGGAGGGGGTAATGAGCAGTTCTTC. Translation gives CASRGTGGGNEQFF.

V and J are TRBV30 and TRBJ2-5; D uncertain. The CDR3 loop spans 10 amino acids. Germline CDR1 reads GTSNPN; CDR2 reads SVGIG (reference sequence). V dropped 0 bases and J dropped 11 bases, with 7 bases sitting between them. CDR3 sequence reads: CAWSVGEQYF. In DNA, the CDR3 is TGTGCCTGGAGTGTCGGTGAGCAGTACTTC.

V usage is TRBV5-1 and J usage is TRBJ1-2; TRBD1 aligns across 8 bases. The CDR3 is 14 amino acids. The germline V gene encodes CDR1 SGHRS and CDR2 YFSETQ. V was clipped by 0 bases and J by 7 bases; unmatched bases: 5. The DNA of the CDR3 is TGCGCCAGCAGCTTGGAGCAGGGGGCGCTTGGCTACACCTTC. Its translation is CASSLEQGALGYTF.

The J gene is TRBJ1-3, the V gene TRBV19; D not resolved. Germline V gene lookup returns CDR1 LNHDA and CDR2 SQIVND (reference sequence). V lost 3 bases and J lost 0, with 15 bases in between. The CDR3 covers 17 residues. CDR3 amino acids: CASSIRWPAVSGNTIYF. For the CDR3, the DNA is TGTGCCAGTAGTATCAGGTGGCCCGCCGTCTCTGGAAACACCATATATTTT.

The rearrangement joins TRBV6-4 to TRBJ2-1, with a possible D match to TRBD1 (5 bases). The V end lost 8 bases, the J end lost 6 bases, and 17 bases lay between the germline ends. Per the germline V gene, CDR1 is MRHNA and CDR2 is SNTAGT. The CDR3 has 14 amino acids. This chain's CDR3 is CASPRVGMANEQFF. DNA of the CDR3: TGTGCCAGCCCCAGGGTCGGTATGGCCAATGAGCAGTTCTTC.

This chain connects TRBV10-1 to TRBJ2-1; weak D call: TRBD1 (5 bases). Germline-derived CDR1 and CDR2 are WNHNN and SYGVQD (reference sequence). The germline V and J ends were trimmed by 0 bases and 10 bases, with 13 bases remaining between them. This CDR3 is built from 14 residues. CDR3 loop: CASSESRQRSEQFF. The CDR3 DNA sequence: TGCGCCAGCAGTGAGTCGCGACAGCGCTCCGAGCAGTTCTTC.

The rearrangement links TRBV7-9 to TRBJ2-3; D is undetermined. Trimming left V 0 bases short and J 0 bases short, with 4 bases between. Germline assignment: CDR1 SEHNR and CDR2 FQNEAQ (reference sequence). The CDR3 spans 14 residues. CDR3 DNA sequence: TGTGCCAGCAGCTTAGCGTCTAGCACAGATACGCAGTATTTT. Translating it yields CASSLASSTDTQYF.

The J gene is TRBJ1-1, the V gene TRBV4-1; D call uncertain. Germline V gene data show CDR1 as MGHRA and CDR2 as YSYEKL. The CDR3 is made up of 13 amino acids. Trimming pared 4 bases from V and 3 bases from J, leaving 9 bases between. The CDR3 DNA reads as TGCGCCAGCAGCCCAAACTCCGACACTGAAGCTTTCTTT. This codes for CASSPNSDTEAFF.

As DNA, the CDR3 is TGTGCCACCAGCAGAGATAAGGAGGGAGCAGGGAACTCGAAAAACATTCAGTACTTC. It is translated as CATSRDKEGAGNSKNIQYF. The chain couples TRBV15 to TRBJ2-4, with D perhaps matching TRBD2 (6 bases). The CDR3 runs 19 residues. V was clipped by 0 bases and J by 4 bases, with 22 bases between them. The germline CDR1 and CDR2 sequences are LNHNV and YYDKDF (reference sequence).

The J gene is TRBJ1-2, the V gene TRBV7-9; TRBD1 aligns across 7 bases. After removal of 5 bases from V and 7 bases from J, the junction contained 7 bases not matched to a gene. There are 13 residues in the CDR3. Germline V gene lookup returns CDR1 SEHNR and CDR2 FQNEAQ (reference sequence). CDR3 bases: TGTGCCAGCAGCCGCGGGACAGAATCTGGCTACACCTTC. It yields the protein CASSRGTESGYTF.

CDR3 protein: CASFLTHLSYEQYF. CDR3 bases: TGTGCCAGCTTCTTGACTCACCTCTCCTACGAGCAGTACTTC. The chain has TRBV6-1 and TRBJ2-7; D is unclear. The germline V gene has CDR1 MNHNS and CDR2 SASEGT. CDR3 length: 14 residues. V lost 8 bases to trimming and J lost 0 bases, with 14 bases between them.

The chain employs TRBV6-5 and TRBJ1-2, with 8 bases aligning to TRBD1. The CDR3 is 14 residues long. V lost 7 bases, J lost 1 base, and 5 bases stayed unmatched. In germline, CDR1 is MNHEY, CDR2 SVGAGI. The CDR3 sequence: CASTRDRNNYGYTF. CDR3 nucleotides: TGTGCCAGCACCCGGGACAGGAATAACTATGGCTACACCTTC.

V is TRBV19 and J is TRBJ1-5, with D possibly being TRBD1 (5 bases). In germline, CDR1 is LNHDA, CDR2 SQIVND (reference sequence). The V end lost 8 bases, the J end lost 6 bases, and 14 bases lay between the germline ends. This CDR3 is 13 amino acids long. The DNA of the CDR3 is TGTGCCAGTCGTGGACACTCCACTCAGCCCCAGCATTTT. Its translation: CASRGHSTQPQHF.

The chain joins TRBV30 to TRBJ2-2; D gene ambiguous. The CDR3 length is 12 residues. Trimming pared 2 bases from V and 4 bases from J, leaving 5 bases between. Germline values: CDR1 GTSNPN, CDR2 SVGIG (reference sequence). In nucleotides, the CDR3 is TGTGCCTGGAGTTTCTTCACCGGGGAGCTGTTTTTT. It specifies CAWSFFTGELFF.

This chain joins TRBV5-1 and TRBJ2-7; the D gene is possibly TRBD2 (6 bases). With 5 bases removed from V and 4 bases from J, the gap between germline ends came to 16 bases. Germline V gives CDR1 SGHRS, CDR2 YFSETQ. This CDR3 is 14 amino acids long. The CDR3 spells CASSPQGGVYEQYF. The DNA of the CDR3 is TGCGCCAGCAGTCCCCAAGGAGGGGTATACGAGCAGTACTTC.